This T cell receptor (beta chain) was observed in a study of blood T cell repertoires in COVID-19. Study context: Both acute and convalescent COVID-19 samples were obtained from the United States, Italy and Spain.

Generated by immunoSEQ multiplex PCR, the TCRdb table keeps only in-frame clones and is missing some. The sample has about 530,000 clones, around 90% seen once. Per the germline V gene, CDR1 is SGHDT and CDR2 is YYEEEE. The CDR3 covers 13 residues. Trimming left V 5 bases short and J 5 bases short, with 11 bases between. In Seattle, patients joined the study during active infection and were tracked longitudinally. The chain combines TRBV5-6 with TRBJ2-1; TRBD1 might be the D (5 bases). Sequencing was carried out using peripheral blood. The TCR was taken from a woman in her fifties or sixties with COVID-19, enrolled during active disease. The CDR3 region has the DNA TGTGCCAGCAGTTCCAGGGATAACAATGAGCAGTTCTTC. This gives the protein CASSSRDNNEQFF.